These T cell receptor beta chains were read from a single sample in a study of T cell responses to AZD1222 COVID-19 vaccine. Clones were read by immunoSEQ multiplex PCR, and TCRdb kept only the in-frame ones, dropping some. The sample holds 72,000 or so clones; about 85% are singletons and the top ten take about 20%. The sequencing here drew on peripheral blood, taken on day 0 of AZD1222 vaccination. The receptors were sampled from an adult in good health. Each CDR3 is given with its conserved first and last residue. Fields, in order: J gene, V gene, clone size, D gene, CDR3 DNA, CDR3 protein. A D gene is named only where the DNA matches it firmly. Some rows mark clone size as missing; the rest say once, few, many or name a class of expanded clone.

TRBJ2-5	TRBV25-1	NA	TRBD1	TGTGCCAGCAGTCTCGGACAGGGAAATAGGGAGACCCAGTACTTC	CASSLGQGNRETQYF
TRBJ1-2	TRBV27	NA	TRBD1	TGTGCCAGCAAACCAAGGGGGGACAGATCAAACTATGGCTACACCTTC	CASKPRGDRSNYGYTF
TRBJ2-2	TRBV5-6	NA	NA	TGTGCCAGCAGCTTGGCAAACACCGGGGAGCTGTTTTTT	CASSLANTGELFF
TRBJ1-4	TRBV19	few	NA	TGTGCCAGTAGTGAGCGCAGAGTTATAATGTCTGAACTGTTTTTT	CASSERRVIMSELFF
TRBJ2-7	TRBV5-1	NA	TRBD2	TGCGCCAGCAGCCCACGGACGAGCGGGAGCCACGAGCAGTACTTC	CASSPRTSGSHEQYF
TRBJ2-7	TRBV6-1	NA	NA	TGTGCCAGCAGTGACACTCCGACAGGAATCTTACAGGACGAGCAGTACTTC	CASSDTPTGILQDEQYF
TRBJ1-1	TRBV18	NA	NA	TGTGCCAGCTCACTCTACCGGGGGATGAACACTGAAGCTTTCTTT	CASSLYRGMNTEAFF
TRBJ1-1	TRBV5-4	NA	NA	TGTGCCAGCAGCTTACAGGGAAGGACTGAAGCTTTCTTT	CASSLQGRTEAFF
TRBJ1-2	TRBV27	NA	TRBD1	TGTGCCAGCAGTCCTCCGGACAGGAACTATGGCTACACCTTC	CASSPPDRNYGYTF
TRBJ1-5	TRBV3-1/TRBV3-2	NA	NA	TGTGCCAGCAGCCAAGACGGCGGCCGCGGCAATCAGCCCCAGCATTTT	CASSQDGGRGNQPQHF
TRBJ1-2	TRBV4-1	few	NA	TGCGCCAGCAGCCAACACAGTGAGGGCTACGGGGGGGGCTACACCTTC	CASSQHSEGYGGGYTF
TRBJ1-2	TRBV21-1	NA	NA	TGTGCCAGCAGCAAAGCGCTTCGGGGCAGGTTGAATGGCTACACCTTC	CASSKALRGRLNGYTF
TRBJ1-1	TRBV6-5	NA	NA	TGTGCCAGTCTGGGGGTTGAGGCTGAAGCTTTCTTT	CASLGVEAEAFF
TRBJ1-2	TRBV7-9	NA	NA	TGTGCCAGCCTTCTGTCGCTCCTCTATGGCTACACCTTC	CASLLSLLYGYTF
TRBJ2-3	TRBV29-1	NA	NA	TGCAGCGTCGATTTCTGGGGATCGGACACAGATACGCAGTATTTT	CSVDFWGSDTDTQYF
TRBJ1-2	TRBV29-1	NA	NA	TGCAGCGTTGAAAGAAGGACAGAGCGGGGCTACACCTTC	CSVERRTERGYTF
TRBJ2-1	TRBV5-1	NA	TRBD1	TGCGCCAGCAGCTGGACAGGGAGCAATGAGCAGTTCTTC	CASSWTGSNEQFF
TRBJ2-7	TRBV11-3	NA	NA	TGTGCCAGCAGCGTAGCTGGGGTCGGCGAGCAGTACTTC	CASSVAGVGEQYF
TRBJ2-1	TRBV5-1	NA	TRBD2	TGCGCCAGCAGCCTGAGCCTAGCGGGAGCCAATGAGCAGTTCTTC	CASSLSLAGANEQFF
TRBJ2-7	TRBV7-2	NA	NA	TGTGCCAGCAGCTTAGGCACACTTTCCTACGAGCAGTACTTC	CASSLGTLSYEQYF
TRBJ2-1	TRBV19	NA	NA	TGTGCCAGTAGTATCTGGCAGCACCTCTACAATGAGCAGTTCTTC	CASSIWQHLYNEQFF
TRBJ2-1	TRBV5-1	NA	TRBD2	TGCGCCAGCAGCTTGGCTCCTAGCGGGGCAGCCTACAATGAGCAGTTCTTC	CASSLAPSGAAYNEQFF
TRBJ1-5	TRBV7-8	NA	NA	TGTGCCAGCAGCTTAGAACTAGGCGTAGGCAATCAGCCCCAGCATTTT	CASSLELGVGNQPQHF
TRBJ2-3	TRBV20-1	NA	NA	TGCAGTGCTCGAATAGGGGATACGCAGTATTTT	CSARIGDTQYF
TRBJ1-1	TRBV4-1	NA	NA	TGCGCCAGCAGCCAAGGAGACGGGGGATACTCTGAAGCTTTCTTT	CASSQGDGGYSEAFF
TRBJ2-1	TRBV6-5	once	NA	TGTGCCAGCACCAACGGGGTCTACAATGAGCAGTTCTTC	CASTNGVYNEQFF
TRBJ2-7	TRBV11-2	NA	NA	TGTGCCAGCCAAAACCCGCAAAGGGGTTGGGAGCAGTACTTC	CASQNPQRGWEQYF
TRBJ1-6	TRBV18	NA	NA	TGTGCCAGCTCAAGACAGGTTGGGGATTCACCCCTCCACTTT	CASSRQVGDSPLHF
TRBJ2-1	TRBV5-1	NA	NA	TGCGCCAGCAGCTTCGGGGGTATGAGGAATGAGCAGTTCTTC	CASSFGGMRNEQFF
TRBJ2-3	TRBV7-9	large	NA	TGTGCCAGCAGCCTAGGTCCAGATACGCAGTATTTT	CASSLGPDTQYF